The 26 T cell receptor beta chains presented below share a single source sample, sequenced in a study of memory CD4+ T cells and cytomegalovirus serostatus. The sort gate was single viable CD3+CD4+CD8-CD45RO+ cells for memory CD4+ T cells. Profiled with immunoSEQ multiplex PCR; TCRdb holds only in-frame clones, not every one. The sample holds 41,000 or so clones, around 79% seen once. The sequencing sample was made of memory CD4+ T cells from blood. These receptors originate from an adult in good health and CMV-seronegative.

The chain employs TRBV2 and TRBJ2-2; D is tentatively TRBD1 or TRBD2 (5 bases each). The CDR3 is 14 residues long. Germline values: CDR1 SNHLY, CDR2 FYNNEI. With 8 bases removed from V and 5 bases from J, the gap between germline ends came to 15 bases. CDR3 sequence reads: CASRRDQLTGELFF. CDR3 sequence (DNA): TGTGCCAGCCGCCGGGACCAGCTTACCGGGGAGCTGTTTTTT.

The chain combines TRBV5-1 with TRBJ2-4; D remains ambiguous. Per germline, CDR1 SGHRS and CDR2 YFSETQ. V lost 6 bases and J 0 bases, leaving 16 bases between the germline ends. This CDR3 spans 16 amino acids. The CDR3 spells CASTILSSVAKNIQYF. For the CDR3, the DNA is TGCGCCAGCACCATCCTCAGTTCGGTAGCCAAAAACATTCAGTACTTC.

V gene TRBV30 combines with J gene TRBJ2-7; TRBD1 aligns across 11 bases. Germline V gene lookup returns CDR1 GTSNPN and CDR2 SVGIG (reference sequence). Germline trimming cut 3 bases from V and 1 base from J; bases unmatched to any gene: 20. The CDR3 has 20 residues. CDR3 amino acids: CAWSAEYSFGTGGRSYEQYF. Written as DNA, the CDR3 is TGTGCCTGGAGCGCAGAATATAGTTTTGGGACAGGGGGTCGGTCCTACGAGCAGTACTTC.

The rearrangement links TRBV4-2 to TRBJ2-7; possibly TRBD1 for D (5 bases). The CDR3 loop spans 16 amino acids. Germline values: CDR1 LGHNA, CDR2 YNFKEQ. V lost 1 base, J lost 0 bases, and 13 bases lay in between. The CDR3 DNA is TGTGCCAGCAGCCAAGTCCAGGGCTATACCTCCTACGAGCAGTACTTC. The encoded protein is CASSQVQGYTSYEQYF.

The chain couples TRBV9 to TRBJ1-5, with D perhaps matching TRBD1 (5 bases). The germline CDR1 and CDR2 sequences are SGDLS and YYNGEE. CDR3 length: 15 residues. V lost 5 bases to trimming and J lost 4 bases, with 16 bases between them. Written as DNA, the CDR3 is TGTGCCAGCAGTCGAACCTGGGGCGCAAATCAGCCCCAGCATTTT. Amino acid sequence: CASSRTWGANQPQHF.

This clone showed up just a few times. V usage is TRBV4-2 and J usage is TRBJ2-3, with 10 bases fitting TRBD1. There are 16 residues in the CDR3. After removal of 0 bases from V and 5 bases from J, the junction contained 5 bases not matched to a gene. Per the germline V gene, CDR1 is LGHNA and CDR2 is YNFKEQ. This CDR3 reads CASSQDAGTGVDTQYF. In DNA, the CDR3 is TGTGCCAGCAGCCAAGATGCCGGGACAGGGGTAGATACGCAGTATTTT.

This clone was seen more than once but under ten times. V usage is TRBV27 and J usage is TRBJ1-1; 7 nucleotides align to TRBD1. The CDR3 contains 12 residues. CDR1 and CDR2 from the germline V gene are MNHEY and SMNVEV (reference sequence). V trimming: 7 bases; J trimming: 5 bases; junction bases outside the gene matches: 4. CDR3 loop: CASKGALTEAFF. CDR3 coding DNA: TGTGCCAGCAAGGGGGCGTTGACTGAAGCTTTCTTT.

This chain's CDR3 is CASSQDGRGTDTQYF. The CDR3 coding sequence is TGCGCCAGCAGCCAAGATGGACGGGGGACAGATACGCAGTATTTT. The V call is TRBV4-1, the J call TRBJ2-3, with D possibly TRBD2 on 6 matching bases. Germline CDR1 reads MGHRA; CDR2 reads YSYEKL. V gave up 0 bases and J gave up 3 bases, with 10 bases separating them. The CDR3 runs to 15 residues.

The chain links TRBV7-3 to TRBJ1-5; D is ambiguous. The germline gives CDR1 SGHTA, CDR2 FQGTGA. Trimming removed 7 bases from V and 2 bases from J, with 9 bases in between. The CDR3 sequence is 13 residues long. The CDR3 protein is CASTSVCNQPQHF. DNA of the CDR3: TGTGCCAGCACCTCGGTTTGCAATCAGCCCCAGCATTTT.

This clone came up a few times. The chain employs TRBV30 and TRBJ1-1; 8 bases map to TRBD1. CDR1 is GTSNPN, CDR2 SVGIG, per germline (reference sequence). J gave up 5 bases and V 5 bases, and 10 bases lay outside the gene matches. CDR3 size: 14 residues. The CDR3 DNA is TGTGCCTGGGATTCCAGGGGGCGGGGAACTGAAGCTTTCTTT. It encodes CAWDSRGRGTEAFF.

This sequence joins TRBV19 and TRBJ2-7; D not certain. Trimming stripped 7 bases from V and 2 bases from J, with 15 bases between. The CDR3 contains 14 residues. CDR1 LNHDA and CDR2 SQIVND come from the germline V gene (reference sequence). This CDR3 is CASKQAVAAYEQYF. DNA of the CDR3: TGTGCCAGTAAGCAGGCGGTGGCCGCCTACGAGCAGTACTTC.

This chain joins TRBV18 and TRBJ1-6; tentatively, D is TRBD1 (5 bases). The germline V gene has CDR1 KGHSH and CDR2 LQKENI. The CDR3 runs to 14 residues. V was shortened by 3 bases and J by 8 bases, with 11 bases between the two germline ends. The CDR3: CASSPGPNDSPLHF. CDR3 nucleotide sequence: TGTGCCAGCTCACCGGGACCGAATGATTCACCCCTCCACTTT.

The CDR3 region has the DNA TGTGCCAGCAGCCCCACGCCCACAGATACGCAGTATTTT. Amino acid sequence: CASSPTPTDTQYF. This chain connects TRBV11-2 to TRBJ2-3; D unresolved. The CDR3 contains 13 residues. The germline V and J ends were trimmed by 5 bases and 2 bases, with 8 bases remaining between them. The germline V gene encodes CDR1 SGHAT and CDR2 FQNNGV.

The genes are TRBV7-9 and TRBJ2-7; D is ambiguous. The CDR3 runs 13 residues. The V gene lost 0 bases and the J gene lost 2 bases, with 5 bases spanning the gap. From germline, CDR1 is SEHNR and CDR2 FQNEAQ (reference sequence). The CDR3 reads CASSLATAYEQYF. The CDR3 DNA is TGTGCCAGCAGCTTAGCCACTGCCTACGAGCAGTACTTC.

This clone is medium-sized (0.01 to 0.1%) in the sample. This rearrangement joins TRBV6-4 to TRBJ1-6; D uncertain. CDR1 and CDR2 from the germline V gene are MRHNA and SNTAGT. The CDR3 is 13 residues long. Trimming removed 3 bases from V and 6 bases from J, with 6 bases in between. CDR3 DNA sequence: TGTGCCAGCAGTGAACAGTTTAATTCACCCCTCCACTTT. It translates to CASSEQFNSPLHF.

This clone turned up a few times. This chain joins TRBV7-2 and TRBJ1-2; D not certain. V gave up 5 bases and J gave up 3 bases, with 10 bases separating them. This CDR3 comprises 13 residues. Per the germline V gene, CDR1 is SGHTA and CDR2 is FQGNSA. The CDR3 nucleotides read TGTGCCAGCAGCCAGACAAGTGACTATGGCTACACCTTC. Protein product: CASSQTSDYGYTF.

V is TRBV7-3 and J is TRBJ2-6; tentatively, D is TRBD1 (6 bases). CDR1 is SGHTA, CDR2 FQGTGA, per germline. V dropped 5 bases and J dropped 0 bases, with 20 bases sitting between them. This CDR3 contains 19 residues. CDR3 region: CASSPFPGGPSSGANVLTF. The CDR3 region has the DNA TGTGCCAGCAGCCCGTTTCCTGGGGGCCCAAGCTCTGGGGCCAACGTCCTGACTTTC.

The chain joins TRBV9 to TRBJ2-3; 8 positions match TRBD2. The germline V gene encodes CDR1 SGDLS and CDR2 YYNGEE. The J segment lost 4 bases and the V segment lost 3 bases, leaving 7 bases of the junction unmatched. The CDR3 totals 15 residues. For the CDR3, the DNA is TGTGCCAGCAGCGAAACGGGGGGGCGGCCAGATACGCAGTATTTT. This translates into CASSETGGRPDTQYF. Full variable domain (rest looked up from reference TRBV9 and TRBJ2-3): DSGVTQTPKHLITATGQRVTLRCSPRSGDLSVYWYQQSLDQGLQFLIQYYNGEERAKGNILERFSAQQFPDLHSELNLSSLELGDSALYFCASSETGGRPDTQYFGPGTRLTVL.

The chain links TRBV27 to TRBJ1-5; unclear D gene. V lost 4 bases to trimming and J lost 7 bases, with 14 bases between them. This CDR3 comprises 14 residues. Germline V gene data show CDR1 as MNHEY and CDR2 as SMNVEV (reference sequence). The CDR3 is CASSYRGSGQPQHF. The CDR3 DNA reads TGTGCCAGCAGTTACCGGGGTTCGGGACAGCCCCAGCATTTT.

The chain carries TRBV29-1 and TRBJ2-3; tentative D call: TRBD2 (5 bases). V lost 4 bases to trimming and J lost 6 bases, with 14 bases between them. Germline loops: CDR1 SQVTM, CDR2 ANQGSEA. The CDR3 is 13 residues long. CDR3: CSVAPGFDDTQYF. For the CDR3, the DNA is TGCAGCGTTGCTCCGGGATTCGACGATACGCAGTATTTT.

The chain recombines TRBV7-3 with TRBJ2-3; D might be TRBD2 (5 bases). Germline V CDR1 and CDR2: SGHTA, FQGTGA. The CDR3 totals 13 residues. With 5 bases removed from V and 6 bases from J, the gap between germline ends came to 12 bases. In DNA form, the CDR3 reads TGTGCCAGCAGCGAGGGTGTGTGGGATACGCAGTATTTT. The encoded protein is CASSEGVWDTQYF.

Written as DNA, the CDR3 is TGTGCCAGCAGCTTAATGGGGGTTGGGGAGACCCAGTACTTC. It is translated as CASSLMGVGETQYF. V gene TRBV7-3 combines with J gene TRBJ2-5; D is tentatively TRBD1 or TRBD2 (5 bases each). The CDR3 is made up of 14 amino acids. Germline CDR1 reads SGHTA; CDR2 reads FQGTGA. Trimming took 1 base from V and 5 from J, leaving 11 bases between them.

This chain links TRBV30 with TRBJ2-7; D may be TRBD1 (5 bases). The CDR3 has 12 amino acids. Per germline, CDR1 GTSNPN and CDR2 SVGIG (reference sequence). V shed 2 bases and J shed 3 bases, with 8 bases lying between them. CDR3 nucleotide sequence: TGTGCCTGGAGTCAGGGAAACTACGAGCAGTACTTC. This sequence encodes CAWSQGNYEQYF. Full variable domain (outside the CDR3, taken from reference TRBV30 and TRBJ2-7): SQTIHQWPATLVQPVGSPLSLECTVEGTSNPNLYWYRQAAGRGLQLLFYSVGIGQISSEVPQNLSASRPQDRQFILSSKKLLLSDSGFYLCAWSQGNYEQYFGPGTRLTVT.

The chain joins TRBV5-4 to TRBJ2-3, with 7 positions matching TRBD2. Trimming cost V 7 bases and J 1 base; bases outside gene matches: 6. CDR3 length: 14 residues. Germline-derived CDR1 and CDR2 are SGHNT and YYREEE (reference sequence). The CDR3 bases are TGTGCCAGCGGGCGGGCGGGGGGCACAGATACGCAGTATTTT. Its protein product is CASGRAGGTDTQYF.

This clone has more than one count but fewer than ten. V usage is TRBV2 and J usage is TRBJ1-1; D gene ambiguous. The ends were cut back, 10 bases at V and 5 bases at J, with 11 bases in the middle. The CDR3 has 11 residues. The V gene's germline CDR1 is SNHLY and CDR2 FYNNEI. CDR3 protein: CANHEHTEAFF. CDR3 DNA sequence: TGTGCCAACCACGAGCATACTGAAGCTTTCTTT.

This clone showed up just once. The V gene is TRBV19, the J gene TRBJ1-5, with D possibly matching TRBD1 (5 bases). The CDR3 spans 16 residues. The V end lost 9 bases, the J end lost 6 bases, and 24 bases lay between the germline ends. CDR1 and CDR2 (germline): LNHDA, SQIVND (reference sequence). The CDR3 region has the DNA TGTGCCAGCACAAGCGGGGACGGCGCTTTACCTCAGCCCCAGCATTTT. It encodes CASTSGDGALPQPQHF.